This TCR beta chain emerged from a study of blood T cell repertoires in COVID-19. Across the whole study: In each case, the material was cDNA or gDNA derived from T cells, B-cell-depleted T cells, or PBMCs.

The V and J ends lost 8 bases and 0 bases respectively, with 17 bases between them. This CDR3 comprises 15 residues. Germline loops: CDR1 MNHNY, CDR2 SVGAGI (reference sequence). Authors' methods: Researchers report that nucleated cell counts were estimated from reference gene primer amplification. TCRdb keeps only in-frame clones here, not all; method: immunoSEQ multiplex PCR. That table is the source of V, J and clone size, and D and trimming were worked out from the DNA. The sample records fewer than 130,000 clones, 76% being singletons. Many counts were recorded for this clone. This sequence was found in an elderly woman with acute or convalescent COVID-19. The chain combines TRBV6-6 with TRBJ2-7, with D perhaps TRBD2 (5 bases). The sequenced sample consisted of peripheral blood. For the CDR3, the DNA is TGTGCCAGCTCCCCCACGGGCGGGTTCTCCTACGAGCAGTACTTC. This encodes CASSPTGGFSYEQYF.